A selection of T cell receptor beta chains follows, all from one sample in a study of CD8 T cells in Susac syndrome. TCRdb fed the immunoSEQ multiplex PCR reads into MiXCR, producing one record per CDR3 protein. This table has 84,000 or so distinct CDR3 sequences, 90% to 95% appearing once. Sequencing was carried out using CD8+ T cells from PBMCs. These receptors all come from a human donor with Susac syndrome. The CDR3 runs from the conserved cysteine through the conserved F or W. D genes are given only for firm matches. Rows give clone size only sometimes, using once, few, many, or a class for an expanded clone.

CDR3nt: TGTGCCAGCAGTTTAGCAGTCTACAATGAGCAGTTCTTC
CDR3aa: CASSLAVYNEQFF
d_gene: -
j_gene: TRBJ2-1
abundance: -
v_gene: TRBV12-3/TRBV12-4

CDR3nt: TGCGATAGCAGCAACGGACTAGCGGGAGGATTCTCCTACGAGCAGTACTTC
CDR3aa: CDSSNGLAGGFSYEQYF
d_gene: TRBD2
j_gene: TRBJ2-7
abundance: -
v_gene: TRBV5-1

CDR3nt: TGTGCCAGCAGCCCTAAACACTATGGCTACACCTTC
CDR3aa: CASSPKHYGYTF
d_gene: -
j_gene: TRBJ1-2
abundance: -
v_gene: TRBV5-6

CDR3nt: TGCGCCAGCAGCTTACTAGCGGAGGGATACTACGAGCAGTACTTC
CDR3aa: CASSLLAEGYYEQYF
d_gene: TRBD2
j_gene: TRBJ2-7
abundance: -
v_gene: TRBV5-1

CDR3nt: TGTGCCAGCAGCTTAGCAGGCCAGTCTCAGCCCCAGCATTTT
CDR3aa: CASSLAGQSQPQHF
d_gene: -
j_gene: TRBJ1-5
abundance: -
v_gene: TRBV7-8

CDR3nt: TGTGCCAGCAGCTTAGGCGACAGGCTCCAAGAGACCCAGTACTTC
CDR3aa: CASSLGDRLQETQYF
d_gene: -
j_gene: TRBJ2-5
abundance: -
v_gene: TRBV7-9

CDR3nt: TGTGCCAGCAGCTTTGGTCCTAGCATAGATGAGCAGTTCTTC
CDR3aa: CASSFGPSIDEQFF
d_gene: -
j_gene: TRBJ2-1
abundance: -
v_gene: TRBV11-1

CDR3nt: TGCAGTGCTAGAGATTGGGACTTTCCCACTGAAGCTTTCTTT
CDR3aa: CSARDWDFPTEAFF
d_gene: -
j_gene: TRBJ1-1
abundance: once
v_gene: TRBV20-1

CDR3nt: TGTGCCAGTAGCCAAATCGAGGGCCTAGCAGATACGCAGTATTTT
CDR3aa: CASSQIEGLADTQYF
d_gene: -
j_gene: TRBJ2-3
abundance: -
v_gene: TRBV19

CDR3nt: TGTGCCAGCAGCCAAGAGTCGATCAGGGGAGTTGAAACTGAAGCTTTCTTT
CDR3aa: CASSQESIRGVETEAFF
d_gene: -
j_gene: TRBJ1-1
abundance: once
v_gene: TRBV4-2

CDR3nt: TGTGCCAGCAGCTTAGCGGACAAGTGGGTAGCTTTCTTT
CDR3aa: CASSLADKWVAFF
d_gene: -
j_gene: TRBJ1-1
abundance: -
v_gene: TRBV13

CDR3nt: TGTGCCAGCAGTTTGGGGACAGGAGGGCCGGCTGGTGGGCAGTACTTC
CDR3aa: CASSLGTGGPAGGQYF
d_gene: TRBD1
j_gene: TRBJ2-7
abundance: -
v_gene: TRBV27

CDR3nt: TGTGCCTGGAGTGTGGGGACATCACCCAAAAACATTCAGTACTTC
CDR3aa: CAWSVGTSPKNIQYF
d_gene: -
j_gene: TRBJ2-4
abundance: -
v_gene: TRBV30

CDR3nt: TGTGCCAGCAGCTCGAATCCGTACCAAGAGACCCAGTACTTC
CDR3aa: CASSSNPYQETQYF
d_gene: -
j_gene: TRBJ2-5
abundance: -
v_gene: TRBV7-9

CDR3nt: TGTGCCAGCAGCTCCGGACACTACGAGCAGTACTTC
CDR3aa: CASSSGHYEQYF
d_gene: -
j_gene: TRBJ2-7
abundance: once
v_gene: TRBV7-9

CDR3nt: TGTGCCAGCAGTTATCCCGGGACCACTGGCGAGCAGTACTTC
CDR3aa: CASSYPGTTGEQYF
d_gene: -
j_gene: TRBJ2-7
abundance: -
v_gene: TRBV6-5

CDR3nt: TGTGCCAGCAGCGTCCGGGACTCCCCGTACGAGCAGTACTTC
CDR3aa: CASSVRDSPYEQYF
d_gene: -
j_gene: TRBJ2-7
abundance: once
v_gene: TRBV7-2

CDR3nt: TGTGCCAGCAGCTCCCGACTAGCGGACCCCGGGGAGCTGTTTTTT
CDR3aa: CASSSRLADPGELFF
d_gene: TRBD2
j_gene: TRBJ2-2
abundance: -
v_gene: TRBV13

CDR3nt: TGCGCCAGCAGCTTGGAGGGGGCAGGTTACAATGAGCAGTTCTTC
CDR3aa: CASSLEGAGYNEQFF
d_gene: TRBD1
j_gene: TRBJ2-1
abundance: -
v_gene: TRBV5-1

CDR3nt: TGTGCCAGCAGCCCTCAAAATCGGGGCTACACCTTC
CDR3aa: CASSPQNRGYTF
d_gene: -
j_gene: TRBJ1-2
abundance: -
v_gene: TRBV3-1

CDR3nt: TGTGCCACCAGTGACCGGACAGGGTATGGCTACACCTTC
CDR3aa: CATSDRTGYGYTF
d_gene: TRBD1
j_gene: TRBJ1-2
abundance: -
v_gene: TRBV24-1

CDR3nt: TGTGCCAGCAGCTTAGATACAGAGCAGTACTTC
CDR3aa: CASSLDTEQYF
d_gene: -
j_gene: TRBJ2-7
abundance: once
v_gene: TRBV7-9

CDR3nt: TGTGCCAGCAGCTTAGTTCTACCAGCATACCAGAACTATGGCTACACCTTC
CDR3aa: CASSLVLPAYQNYGYTF
d_gene: -
j_gene: TRBJ1-2
abundance: -
v_gene: TRBV7-9

CDR3nt: TGCAGTGCTAGATGGCAGGGGTCCGACTGGGAGACCCAGTACTTC
CDR3aa: CSARWQGSDWETQYF
d_gene: -
j_gene: TRBJ2-5
abundance: -
v_gene: TRBV20-1

CDR3nt: TGTGCCAGCAGTGACTCGACTAGCGGGAGCAATGAGCAGTTCTTC
CDR3aa: CASSDSTSGSNEQFF
d_gene: TRBD2
j_gene: TRBJ2-1
abundance: -
v_gene: TRBV6-4

CDR3nt: TGTGCCAGCAGCGCGGACAGGGTCAATCAGCCCCAGCATTTT
CDR3aa: CASSADRVNQPQHF
d_gene: TRBD1
j_gene: TRBJ1-5
abundance: -
v_gene: TRBV9

CDR3nt: TGTGCCAGCAGCTTACCTAATCGACGACAGGGGGTCGGATTCTCTGGGGCCAACGTCCTGACTTTC
CDR3aa: CASSLPNRRQGVGFSGANVLTF
d_gene: TRBD1
j_gene: TRBJ2-6
abundance: -
v_gene: TRBV11-1

CDR3nt: TGCGCCAGCAGCCAAAGACAGAGCTCCTACAATGAGCAGTTCTTC
CDR3aa: CASSQRQSSYNEQFF
d_gene: -
j_gene: TRBJ2-1
abundance: -
v_gene: TRBV4-3

CDR3nt: TGTGCCAGCAGCCCGCGGGAGAAGGGATACGAGCAGTACTTC
CDR3aa: CASSPREKGYEQYF
d_gene: TRBD2
j_gene: TRBJ2-7
abundance: once
v_gene: TRBV11-1

CDR3nt: TGTGCCAGCAGTCCCGGGGTCTACAATGAGCAGTTCTTC
CDR3aa: CASSPGVYNEQFF
d_gene: -
j_gene: TRBJ2-1
abundance: -
v_gene: TRBV12-3/TRBV12-4

CDR3nt: TGTGCCAGCAGTTTCACCTCCCGGGATACGCAGTATTTT
CDR3aa: CASSFTSRDTQYF
d_gene: -
j_gene: TRBJ2-3
abundance: -
v_gene: TRBV27

CDR3nt: TGCGCCAGCAGCCAAGAAACCACTGGCTACACCTTC
CDR3aa: CASSQETTGYTF
d_gene: -
j_gene: TRBJ1-2
abundance: -
v_gene: TRBV4-3

CDR3nt: TGTGCCAGCAGCTTAGATTGGGGGAGCTCCTACGAGCAGTACTTC
CDR3aa: CASSLDWGSSYEQYF
d_gene: -
j_gene: TRBJ2-7
abundance: -
v_gene: TRBV13